Listed below are T cell receptor beta chains from one sample, sequenced in a study of T cells of healthy individuals. One entry per CDR3 protein results from TCRdb running MiXCR on the 5' RACE reads. This sample has roughly 87,000 distinct CDR3 sequences; 17% occur once, and the top ten carry about 6.2%. These receptors were collected from a human donor in good health. Each CDR3 is given with its conserved first and last residue. Fields, in order: CDR3 length, J gene, V gene, CDR3 protein.

16 TRBJ2-3 TRBV14 CASSQDSGGITDTQYF
13 TRBJ2-7 TRBV5-1 CASSPTSSYEQYF
14 TRBJ2-7 TRBV4-1 CASSPRQEIYEQYF
15 TRBJ2-1 TRBV20-1 CSASGRAGSYNEQFF
11 TRBJ1-1 TRBV28 CASFNRQGAFF
17 TRBJ2-7 TRBV28 CASSLGTSGRSSYEQYF
17 TRBJ1-1 TRBV7-8 CASSLVGRGRGNTEAFF
13 TRBJ1-2 TRBV20-1 CSAAEGANYGYTF
10 TRBJ2-7 TRBV2 CASRDYEQYF
16 TRBJ2-7 TRBV5-8 CASSLFGTGGSYEQYF
16 TRBJ2-3 TRBV18 CASSPGTSGSLDTQYF
15 TRBJ1-4 TRBV10-3 CAISERGATNEKLFF
16 TRBJ2-5 TRBV3-1 CASSQTSGGFQETQYF
14 TRBJ1-1 TRBV6-1 CASNWRTRETEAFF
14 TRBJ2-7 TRBV7-2 CASSLGQREYEQYF
15 TRBJ2-2 TRBV7-3 CASSSTGGETGELFF
12 TRBJ1-4 TRBV29-1 CSVAAMGEKLFF
17 TRBJ2-2 TRBV14 CASSQFFRIRGTGELFF
16 TRBJ1-2 TRBV7-9 CASSPRRTELNYGYTF
17 TRBJ2-6 TRBV7-2 CASSFYFQLSGANVLTF
13 TRBJ2-3 TRBV20-1 CSARQVSADTQYF
20 TRBJ2-1 TRBV9 CASSVASGPPSLSSYNEQFF
17 TRBJ2-7 TRBV6-5 CASSYGRSGSRPYEQYF
16 TRBJ1-1 TRBV20-1 CSAREIGGQQNTEAFF
12 TRBJ2-2 TRBV19 CASVGPAGELFF
15 TRBJ1-1 TRBV5-1 CASSLQGGMNTEAFF
15 TRBJ2-7 TRBV12-3/TRBV12-4 CASSLSGTGGSEQYF
16 TRBJ2-5 TRBV28 CASSLGQGGGQETQYF
16 TRBJ2-2 TRBV3-1 CASSQDRLGRAGELFF
15 TRBJ2-1 TRBV4-1 CASSQDYFSYNEQFF
16 TRBJ1-2 TRBV3-1 CASSHRRGDRASGYTF
15 TRBJ2-7 TRBV4-3 CASSQGEAGPYEQYF
15 TRBJ1-2 TRBV10-3 CAISDGGSTMGGYTF
14 TRBJ2-2 TRBV25-1 CASSEAGGTGELFF
13 TRBJ2-7 TRBV19 CASSGTGGYEQYF
15 TRBJ1-5 TRBV18 CASSSGGGPNQPQHF
14 TRBJ2-7 TRBV6-6 CASSYGRGAYEQYF
12 TRBJ2-5 TRBV10-3 CASRSGQETQYF
14 TRBJ2-1 TRBV28 CATETSGSLDEQFF
13 TRBJ1-3 TRBV29-1 CSVERDTGNTIYF
15 TRBJ1-1 TRBV7-2 CASRYSGGQGTEAFF
15 TRBJ2-1 TRBV20-1 CSAIGAGATYNEQFF
16 TRBJ2-7 TRBV4-2 CASSQSTGPEGYEQYF
14 TRBJ2-7 TRBV5-1 CASSFETDTYEQYF
15 TRBJ2-2 TRBV7-2 CASSFSRQGTGELFF
11 TRBJ2-7 TRBV28 CASSFPGEQYF
15 TRBJ2-3 TRBV20-1 CSADLAGGNTDTQYF